This T cell receptor beta chain was captured in a study of shared clonotypes between healthy human individuals. In this sample, this clone turned up once. Its antigen is not identified. Genomic DNA of each subset was evenly split across several immunoSEQ plates. Profiled with immunoSEQ multiplex PCR; TCRdb holds only in-frame clones, not every one. The sample holds about 2 million clones, around 96% seen once. Selected positively for CCR7 and CD45RO-negative, naive CD8 cells excluded terminally differentiated effector memory CD45RA+ cells. Study results and limitations: A generally larger estimated richness was seen in naive subsets than in memory subsets.

Sequenced sample: naive CD8+ T cells sorted from blood. The sequence was obtained from a man aged 18 to 29 in good health.

The CDR3 reads CASSKVWTGGGETQYF. The CDR3 DNA follows: TGTGCCAGCAGCAAAGTGTGGACAGGGGGCGGAGAGACCCAGTACTTC. The gene calls are TRBV21-1 and TRBJ2-5; the table's D gene call, TRBD1, was not cross checked with the DNA. TRBV21-1 is labeled a pseudogene. The CDR3 loop spans 16 amino acids.